This T cell receptor (beta chain) was found in a study of cytomegalovirus exposure and HLA in healthy donors. Trimming shortened V by 0 bases and J by 0 bases, and 10 bases separated the two germline ends. The CDR3 is 15 amino acids. Germline loops: CDR1 SGDLS, CDR2 YYNGEE. This PCR relied on a set of 60 Vbeta primers and 13 Jbeta primers. The protocol was immunoSEQ multiplex PCR, while the TCRdb copy is restricted to in-frame clones and leaves out a portion. The table records about 97,000 clones, roughly 74% of them present only once. This TCR was recovered from a middle-aged woman in good health and CMV-seronegative. Source material: PBMCs. The V gene is TRBV9, the J gene TRBJ2-7; no firm D call. CDR3 bases: TGTGCCAGCAGCGTAGGGCCCAGGCGCTCCTACGAGCAGTACTTC. Protein: CASSVGPRRSYEQYF.